This T cell receptor (beta chain) was identified during a study of blood T cells in healthy people across ages (dated by TCRdb to 2014 to 2015). Regarding the study in general: Template switching captured roughly one uniquely barcoded TCR beta cDNA molecule per two T cells in model experiments. Age-related changes in TCR beta repertoire diversity were measured in the study by deep sequencing normalized with unique cDNA molecular identifiers. To avoid experimental bias, donors of different ages were distributed randomly across sequencing lanes. The donors were divided into four age groups: young (average around 17 years), middle-aged (about 40), aged (approximately 59) and long-lived (more than 75). The study analyzed two additional independent replicas of 1 million unique cDNA reads from the same blood draw for two donors, one aged 18 to 30 and one aged 80 or older. Findings and caveats that apply to the study as a whole: Compared with the aged group, more naive CD4+ T cells, fewer expanded clones and increased TCR diversity were shown by the long-lived group, suggesting age selection. A strong correlation was found between observed TCR beta diversity and the percentage of naive T cells measured by flow cytometry. Observed TCR beta diversity per million T cells fell roughly linearly with age, and a significant reduction was already apparent by age around 44. Bulk unsorted PBMC profiling prevented conclusive comparison of naive and antigen-experienced compartments. Estimates of total diversity from one million sequenced T cells were regarded as lower bounds and underestimates. Because donor CMV infection status was unknown, age-related changes in expanded clonotypes were potentially confounded.

The library was produced with 5' RACE. TCRdb names Illumina HiSeq 2500 as the instrument used. The second PCR ran for about 6 to 11 cycles and used a J-beta primer mix along with a sample-barcoded 5' primer. Each TCR beta cDNA molecule received a unique molecular identifier from a template-switch 5' adaptor carrying 12 random nucleotides. At least 2.5 million CDR3-containing paired-end reads were obtained from each sample. First-strand cDNA synthesis was performed from all RNA using the Mint cDNA synthesis kit, with priming by a TRBC-specific oligonucleotide. After uracil-DNA glycosylase treatment, a first 18-cycle PCR used universal primers M1SS and BC2_uni_R on all cDNA. The published analysis was carried out like this. For normalization, 1 million high-quality reads, each with a distinct molecular identifier, were randomly selected from each sample. Reads with shared molecular identifiers were discarded instead of being binned into consensus sequences. MiTCR, run with a Q25 quality threshold and the strictest error-elimination algorithm, handled CDR3 identification, clonotype clustering and error correction. Lower-bound total TCR beta diversity was estimated with a nonparametric unseen species model using Euler transformation. TCRdb itself trimmed the public reads at Q25 with fastp, ran MiXCR and retained productive beta chains. Every CDR3 protein is listed once, alongside the most common genes and DNA of its rows. The V and J calls come from TCRdb's annotation, not from the publication. For this sample the table gives some 1.7 million distinct CDR3 sequences, of which roughly 27% were detected only once. The ten largest clones capture 7.7% of the sample.

A few counts support this clonotype. Its recognized antigen is unknown. The record has no base qualities; no much larger clone is one base away. The roughly 38 donors, aged roughly 6 to 95 years, were systemically healthy Caucasian individuals from Russia. Each donor gave 9.5 to 10 milliliters of peripheral blood, drawn into EDTA-treated Vacutainer tubes. Ficoll-Paque density-gradient centrifugation was used to isolate PBMCs, with at least 7 million per sample. Trizol reagent was used to extract total RNA from the PBMCs, yielding at least 5 micrograms per sample. For every donor, an aliquot of PBMCs went through flow cytometry to measure the percentages of naive CD45RAhigh/CD27high T cells. Including the terminal cysteine and phenylalanine, the CDR3 comprises 15 residues. CDR3 DNA is the only sequence kept; it has 45 bases, read in frame from the first base. Based on the germline V gene, the CDR1 and CDR2 sequences are SGHAT and FQNNGV. V ends up 4 bases short and J 2 bases short, with an unmatched junction base count of 7.

The material sequenced was blood. The chain is assembled from TRBV11-2 and TRBJ2-5; 7 central nucleotides agree with TRBD1. The receptor's source is a woman in her twenties or thirties in good health. The DNA sequence follows: TGTGCCAGCAGCTCAACCGGGACAGATCAAGAGACCCAGTACTTC. Translated, it gives CASSSTGTDQETQYF. Here the CDR3 is joined to the reference TRBV11-2 and TRBJ2-5 genes, and the full variable domain is: EAGVAQSPRYKIIEKRQSVAFWCNPISGHATLYWYQQILGQGPKLLIQFQNNGVVDDSQLPKDRFSAERLKGVDSTLKIQPAKLEDSAVYLCASSSTGTDQETQYFGPGTRLLVL.